The subject of this entry is one TCR beta chain. Between the trimmed V and J ends, which lost 0 bases and 4 bases, there was a span of 8 bases. Germline lookup yields CDR1 KGHSH and CDR2 LQKENI. The CDR3 totals 14 residues. These data are taken from a study of control samples from healthy donors and cancer patients. Assay: immunoSEQ multiplex PCR; the TCRdb copy retains only in-frame clones and omits some. The sample records approximately 140,000 clones, roughly 92% being singletons. Material for sequencing was blood. The source is a middle-aged man in good health. V and J are TRBV18 and TRBJ2-3; D possibly corresponds to TRBD1 (5 bases). CDR3 amino acids: CASSPPQGSDTQYF. CDR3 DNA sequence: TGTGCCAGCTCACCACCCCAGGGCTCAGATACGCAGTATTTT.